This record concerns one TCR beta chain sequence. No cognate antigen has been identified for it. No much larger clonotype is one base removed from it; base qualities were not supplied. The donors were healthy, HIV-negative adults who had no recently reported acute infections or vaccinations. Every donor was a Caucasian adult residing in Nashville, Tennessee, USA. CD4+ T cells were enriched by magnetic negative selection, after which naive cells were positively selected on CD45RA and the negative fraction was taken as the memory subset. Blood was collected by leukapheresis, and PBMCs were isolated by Ficoll-Histopaque density gradient centrifugation and then cryopreserved in liquid nitrogen vapor phase. Analytical flow cytometry was used to check the purity and quantity of every magnetically sorted T cell population. From each sorted fraction, genomic DNA was isolated and quantified by UV absorbance on a Nanodrop 2000c.

In the germline V gene, CDR1 corresponds to KGHSH and CDR2 to LQKENI. The V end gives up 6 bases and the J end 8 bases, leaving 13 bases in the junction not matched to a gene. From cysteine to phenylalanine, the CDR3 is 15 amino acids long. The entry retains the CDR3 DNA only, 45 bases that are in frame from base 1. TCR CDR3 regions were amplified from genomic DNA by multiplex PCR using the deep immunoSEQ assay. Extracted genomic DNA from each cell subset was spread evenly across all wells of several immunoSEQ 96-well plates, with each plate serving as a replicate. For sorted subsets, approximately 200 ng of genomic DNA, equivalent to around 29,000 T cell genomes, went into each replicate PCR. Purified libraries were measured with a Qubit 3.0 fluorometer, size-checked on a Bioanalyzer 2100, and measured again with the KAPA Library Quantification kit. Every immunoSEQ 96-well plate was sequenced on a dedicated single-read 150-cycle Illumina NextSeq 550 flow cell. For the original study's pipeline: The immunoSEQ output contained only junctional sequences without quality scores, so filtering could not match that applied to full-length reads. Sequences were annotated with PyIR, a Python wrapper for IgBLAST v1.9, using IMGT germline references to assign V/J genes and CDR3. Reads were removed for weak V/J assignments (E-value above 1e-6), missing CDR3, stop codons, out-of-frame junctions, or ambiguous translated residues. A V3J clonotype was defined by an identical inferred V gene, J gene, and CDR3 amino acid sequence. To compute the percentage overlap between repertoires, the number of shared unique clonotypes was divided by the size of the smaller repertoire. Repertoire richness was assessed with RTK rarefaction, the Chao1 estimator, and Recon v2.1 estimates of unobserved clonotypes. Generation probabilities for all TCRbeta clonotypes obtained by the gDNA method from a few donors were computed using OLGA. This immuneACCESS table, as held by TCRdb, lists in-frame sequences with V and J called but not all clones. Of the missing ones, under half trace to an unresolved V gene in checked studies; the others have no known cause. That table is the source of V, J and clone size, and D and trimming were worked out from the DNA. Across this sample there are about 610,000 clones, with almost 97% seen only once. The ten largest account for 0.055% to 0.07% of the sample.

This sample stems from a study of shared clonotypes between healthy human individuals (dated by TCRdb to the early 2020s). General notes on the study: A couple of women and a few men aged 18 to 49 years were included in the cohort. Per donor, three plates each were used for CD4 naive and CD4 memory, two for CD8 naive, and one for CD8 memory. The study deeply sequenced blood TCR repertoires of about 5 healthy adults to estimate repertoire size and the extent of clonotype sharing between individuals. Different laboratories and diverse techniques were used to prepare libraries and sequence TCR repertoires, to increase sequencing depth and limit assay-specific biases. Between about 0.85 and 8.9 billion PBMCs per donor were obtained by leukapheresis.

The paper as a whole reports these results and caveats: Sharing across a few donors was observed for around 5% of naive CD4, 3% to 3.5% of naive CD8, roughly 2.3% of memory CD4, and roughly 0.43% of memory CD8 clonotypes. Pairwise subsampling indicated that sequencing depth was expected to affect the degree of clonotype sharing among donors. Naive subsets generally had larger estimated clonotype richness than memory subsets did. Because the study included only a small number of donors, the genetic and exposure-history diversity represented was limited. Sampling was restricted to blood, and TCR repertoires in tissues likely differ from the TCR repertoires found in blood. Even with the large sequencing depth, rarefaction of the sorted-subset datasets indicated that sequencing was incomplete. Clonotypes shared by all four sorted-subset donors showed higher generation probabilities than non-shared clonotypes.

The rearranged segments are TRBV18 and TRBJ2-1; 7 junctional bases match TRBD1. The sequencing sample was made of naive CD4+ T cells sorted from blood. According to the study, the label for this sample's cell subset or site signals: CD45RA+ positively selected. The receptor comes from a woman in her 30s in good health. The CDR3 loop reads CASSQRQGVRDEQFF. Read as DNA, the sequence is TGTGCCAGCTCGCAGAGACAGGGAGTTCGGGATGAGCAGTTCTTC. Beyond the CDR3, the reference TRBV18 and TRBJ2-1 genes provide the residues; the full variable domain reads: NAGVMQNPRHLVRRRGQEARLRCSPMKGHSHVYWYRQLPEEGLKFMVYLQKENIIDESGMPKERFSAEFPKEGPSILRIQQVVRGDSAAYFCASSQRQGVRDEQFFGPGTRLTVL.